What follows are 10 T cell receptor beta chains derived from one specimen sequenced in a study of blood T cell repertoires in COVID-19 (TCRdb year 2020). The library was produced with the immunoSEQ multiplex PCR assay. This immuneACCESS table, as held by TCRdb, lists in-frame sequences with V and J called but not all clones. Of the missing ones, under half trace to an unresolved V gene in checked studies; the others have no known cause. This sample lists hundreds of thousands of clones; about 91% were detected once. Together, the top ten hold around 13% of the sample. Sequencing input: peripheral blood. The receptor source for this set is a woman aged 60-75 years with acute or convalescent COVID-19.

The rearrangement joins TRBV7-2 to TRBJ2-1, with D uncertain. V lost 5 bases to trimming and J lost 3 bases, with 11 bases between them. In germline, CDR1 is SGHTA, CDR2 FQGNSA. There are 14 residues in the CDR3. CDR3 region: CASSPVRFYNEQFF. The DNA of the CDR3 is TGTGCCAGCAGCCCCGTCCGGTTCTACAATGAGCAGTTCTTC.

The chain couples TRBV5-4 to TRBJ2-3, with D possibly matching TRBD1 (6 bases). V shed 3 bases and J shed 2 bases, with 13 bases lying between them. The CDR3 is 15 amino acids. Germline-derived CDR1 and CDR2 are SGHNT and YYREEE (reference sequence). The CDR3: CASSSIGTLTDTQYF. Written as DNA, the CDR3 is TGTGCCAGCAGCTCGATCGGGACACTCACAGATACGCAGTATTTT.

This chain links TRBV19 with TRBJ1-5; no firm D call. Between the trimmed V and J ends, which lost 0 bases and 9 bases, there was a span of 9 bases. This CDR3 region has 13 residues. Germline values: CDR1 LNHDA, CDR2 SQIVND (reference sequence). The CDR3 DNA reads TGTGCCAGTAGTATAGAGGTACGGGGGCCCCAGCATTTT. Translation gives CASSIEVRGPQHF.

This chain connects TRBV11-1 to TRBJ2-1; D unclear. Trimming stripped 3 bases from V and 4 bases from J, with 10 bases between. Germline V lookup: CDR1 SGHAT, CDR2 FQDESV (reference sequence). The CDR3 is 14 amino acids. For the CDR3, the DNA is TGTGCCAGCAGCTTGGGCCGAGAGTACAATGAGCAGTTCTTC. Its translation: CASSLGREYNEQFF.

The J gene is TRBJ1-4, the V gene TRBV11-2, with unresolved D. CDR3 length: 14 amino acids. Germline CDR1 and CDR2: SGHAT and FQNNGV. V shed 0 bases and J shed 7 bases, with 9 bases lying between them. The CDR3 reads CASSLEGLSEKLFF. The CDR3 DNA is TGTGCCAGCAGCTTAGAAGGACTTTCTGAAAAACTGTTTTTT.

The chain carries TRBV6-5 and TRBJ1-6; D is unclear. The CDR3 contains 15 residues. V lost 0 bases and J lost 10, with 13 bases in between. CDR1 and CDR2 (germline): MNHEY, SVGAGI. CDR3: CASSYSIYGASPLHF. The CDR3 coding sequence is TGTGCCAGCAGTTACTCGATATACGGTGCCTCACCCCTCCACTTT.

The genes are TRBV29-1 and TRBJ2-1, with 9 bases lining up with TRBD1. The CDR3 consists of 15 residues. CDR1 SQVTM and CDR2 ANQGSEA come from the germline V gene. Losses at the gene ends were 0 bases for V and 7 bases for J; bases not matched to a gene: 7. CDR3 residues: CSVEERGQGGNEQFF. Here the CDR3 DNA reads TGCAGCGTTGAAGAGAGGGGACAGGGTGGGAATGAGCAGTTCTTC.

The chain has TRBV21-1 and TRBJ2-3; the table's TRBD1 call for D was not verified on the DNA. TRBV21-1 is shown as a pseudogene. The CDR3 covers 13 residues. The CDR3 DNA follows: TGTGCCAGCGTGACCCAGGACACAGATACGCAGTATTTT. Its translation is CASVTQDTDTQYF.

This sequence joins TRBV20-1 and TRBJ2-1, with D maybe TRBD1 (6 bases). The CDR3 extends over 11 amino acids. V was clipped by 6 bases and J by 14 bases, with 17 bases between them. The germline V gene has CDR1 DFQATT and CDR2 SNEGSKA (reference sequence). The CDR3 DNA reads TGCAGTGCAGGTGGTGCAGAGGGGGAGTTCTTC. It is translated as CSAGGAEGEFF.

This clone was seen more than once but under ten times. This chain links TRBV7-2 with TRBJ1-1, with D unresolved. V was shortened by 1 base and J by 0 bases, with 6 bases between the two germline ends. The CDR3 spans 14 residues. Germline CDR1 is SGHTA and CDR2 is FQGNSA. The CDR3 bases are TGTGCCAGCAGCTTAGGAGGAATGAACACTGAAGCTTTCTTT. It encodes CASSLGGMNTEAFF.